The 13 T cell receptor beta chains listed next were all sequenced from one sample in a study of blood T cell repertoires in COVID-19. Clones were read by immunoSEQ multiplex PCR, and TCRdb kept only the in-frame ones, dropping some. The repertoire holds about 230,000 clones, with roughly 85% as singletons. Sequences were obtained from peripheral blood. Receptors originate from a man aged 45 to 65 with COVID-19, enrolled during active disease.

The CDR3 bases are TGTGCCAGCAGCGTTTTGGGACAGTTCTCCTACGAGCAGTACTTC. As protein: CASSVLGQFSYEQYF. This chain connects TRBV7-2 to TRBJ2-7, with 7 bases lining up with TRBD1. After removal of 5 bases from V and 0 bases from J, the junction contained 7 bases not matched to a gene. This CDR3 has 15 amino acids. CDR1 is SGHTA, CDR2 FQGNSA, per germline.

The V call is TRBV2, the J call TRBJ1-2, with D uncertain. The CDR3 loop spans 16 amino acids. With 0 bases removed from V and 4 bases from J, the gap between germline ends came to 15 bases. Germline lookup yields CDR1 SNHLY and CDR2 FYNNEI. The CDR3 DNA reads as TGTGCCAGCAGTGAAGCGCGTCTGAGCCGAAGCTATGGCTACACCTTC. Its translation is CASSEARLSRSYGYTF.

The CDR3 DNA follows: TGTGCCAGCAGCTTAGATGACATCCGCCTGCTTTACGAGCAGTACTTC. Its translation: CASSLDDIRLLYEQYF. This chain joins TRBV11-2 and TRBJ2-7; D remains unclear. CDR1 and CDR2 from the germline V gene are SGHAT and FQNNGV. This CDR3 is built from 16 residues. Between the trimmed V and J ends, which lost 0 bases and 4 bases, there was a span of 16 bases.

The chain has TRBV5-4 and TRBJ2-3, with TRBD1 identical over 10 bases. This CDR3 has 16 amino acids. V was clipped by 1 base and J by 1 base; unmatched bases: 3. Germline V lookup: CDR1 SGHNT, CDR2 YYREEE (reference sequence). The CDR3 sequence is CASSLRGTGGTDTQYF. Here the CDR3 DNA reads TGTGCCAGCAGCTTGCGGGGGACAGGGGGCACAGATACGCAGTATTTT.

The chain is built from TRBV18 and TRBJ1-5; D is perhaps TRBD1 (6 bases). The CDR3 contains 13 residues. Germline V lookup: CDR1 KGHSH, CDR2 LQKENI. The V gene lost 8 bases and the J gene lost 8 bases, with 16 bases spanning the gap. CDR3 in DNA: TGTGCCAGCACAATGGACAGAAGGGAGCCCCAGCATTTT. Amino acids: CASTMDRREPQHF. Looking up the rest from reference TRBV18 and TRBJ1-5 gives the full variable domain: NAGVMQNPRHLVRRRGQEARLRCSPMKGHSHVYWYRQLPEEGLKFMVYLQKENIIDESGMPKERFSAEFPKEGPSILRIQQVVRGDSAAYFCASTMDRREPQHFGDGTRLSIL.

The rearrangement uses TRBV7-9 and TRBJ1-2, with 10 bases that match TRBD1. CDR1 SEHNR and CDR2 FQNEAQ come from the germline V gene (reference sequence). The length of the CDR3 is 15 residues. V lost 4 bases to trimming and J lost 4 bases; unmatched junction nucleotides: 6. In DNA form, the CDR3 reads TGTGCCAGCAGCTCCCGGGACAGGGGTCCCTATGGCTACACCTTC. It encodes CASSSRDRGPYGYTF. Full variable domain (rest looked up from reference TRBV7-9 and TRBJ1-2): DTGVSQNPRHKITKRGQNVTFRCDPISEHNRLYWYRQTLGQGPEFLTYFQNEAQLEKSRLLSDRFSAERPKGSFSTLEIQRTEQGDSAMYLCASSSRDRGPYGYTFGSGTRLTVV.

The chain couples TRBV19 to TRBJ2-5; 11 nucleotides agree with TRBD1. CDR1 and CDR2 (germline): LNHDA, SQIVND (reference sequence). Trimming removed 7 bases from V and 0 bases from J; junction bases left unmatched: 7. This CDR3 comprises 16 residues. The CDR3 DNA is TGTGCCAGTACGAGTGGACAGGGGGCCCACCAAGAGACCCAGTACTTC. Amino acids: CASTSGQGAHQETQYF.

The chain carries TRBV7-8 and TRBJ2-1; TRBD2 might be the D (6 bases). Germline V lookup: CDR1 SGHVS, CDR2 FQNEAQ. CDR3 length equals 11 residues. V dropped 4 bases and J dropped 10 bases, with 8 bases sitting between them. The CDR3 loop is CASSSGLEQFF. The CDR3 DNA reads as TGTGCCAGCAGCTCTGGACTAGAGCAGTTCTTC.

J is TRBJ2-1 and V is TRBV7-3, with 7 bases fitting TRBD1. Trimming at V came to 2 bases and at J to 9 bases, leaving 4 bases not matched to a gene. CDR3 length: 13 residues. Germline-derived CDR1 and CDR2 are SGHTA and FQGTGA. The CDR3 bases are TGTGCCAGCAGCTTAGGGGCAGGGGGTGAGCAGTTCTTC. This codes for CASSLGAGGEQFF.

The CDR3 here is CASSVGLAETYEQYF. CDR3 nucleotide sequence: TGTGCCAGCAGCGTAGGACTAGCTGAAACCTACGAGCAGTACTTC. The genes are TRBV7-2 and TRBJ2-7, with 8 bases aligning to TRBD2. Germline CDR1 reads SGHTA; CDR2 reads FQGNSA. This CDR3 is built from 15 residues. With 5 bases clipped from V and 2 bases from J, the junction kept 8 bases outside the gene matches.

The CDR3 spells CSASALESGGTRGQPQHF. The CDR3 DNA is TGCAGTGCTAGTGCCTTAGAGTCGGGAGGGACGAGGGGTCAGCCCCAGCATTTT. This chain uses TRBV20-1 with TRBJ1-5; D might be TRBD1 (5 bases). The CDR3 is made up of 18 amino acids. From germline, CDR1 is DFQATT and CDR2 SNEGSKA (reference sequence). Trimming removed 3 bases from V and 6 bases from J, with 27 bases in between.

V gene TRBV5-4 combines with J gene TRBJ2-2, with TRBD1 matching 8 bases. CDR1 SGHNT and CDR2 YYREEE come from the germline V gene (reference sequence). J lost 7 bases, V lost 4 bases, and 9 bases had no gene match. The CDR3 is 15 residues long. The CDR3 sequence is CASSSRTGGSGELFF. DNA of the CDR3: TGTGCCAGCAGCAGCAGAACAGGGGGGAGCGGGGAGCTGTTTTTT.

The J gene is TRBJ1-1, the V gene TRBV6-2 or TRBV6-3, with D unclear. This CDR3 region has 13 residues. Trimming pared 2 bases from V and 1 base from J, leaving 5 bases between. Germline loops: CDR1 MNHEY, CDR2 SVGEGT. CDR3 DNA: TGTGCCAGCAGTTACCTCCGGAACACTGAAGCTTTCTTT. This translates into CASSYLRNTEAFF.